This entry is about one T cell receptor beta chain. The record originates from a study of blood T cell repertoires in COVID-19. V was trimmed by 4 bases and J by 0 bases, leaving 10 bases between them. Germline CDR1 and CDR2: SGHKS and YYEKEE (reference sequence). This CDR3 comprises 14 residues. TCRdb's table, derived via immunoSEQ multiplex PCR, lists solely in-frame clones and lacks some. The sample gives approximately 150,000 clones, more than 75% of which show up once; roughly 35% is in the top ten. The chain employs TRBV5-5 and TRBJ1-1; D unclear. The sequence was obtained from a man aged 45-60 years who had recovered from COVID-19. Sequencing input: peripheral blood. The DNA of the CDR3 is TGTGCCAGCAGCCTAGACTTCATGAACACTGAAGCTTTCTTT. Its protein product is CASSLDFMNTEAFF.